The rows below give T cell receptor beta chains drawn from one sample of a study of PD-1 blockade in classical Hodgkin lymphoma. This table comes from immunoSEQ multiplex PCR, and its TCRdb copy is limited to in-frame clones, with some not included. This table holds roughly 56,000 clones, around 90% found once. Sequenced material: peripheral blood mononuclear cells (PBMCs), taken before the fourth cycle of nivolumab. The origin of the receptors is a human donor with classical Hodgkin lymphoma. The CDR3 runs from the conserved cysteine through the conserved F or W. The D gene is left open where the match is weak. Clone size is shown for a subset of rows, as once, few, many or a class of expanded clone.

V gene: TRBV2; J gene: TRBJ1-2; D gene: TRBD1; clone size: -; CDR3 DNA: TGTGCCAGCAGGGAGGACAGGGACTATGGCTACACCTTC; CDR3 protein: CASREDRDYGYTF
V gene: TRBV5-8; J gene: TRBJ2-1; D gene: -; clone size: -; CDR3 DNA: TGTGCCAGCAGCGGAGACTCCTACAATGAGCAGTTCTTC; CDR3 protein: CASSGDSYNEQFF
V gene: TRBV5-5; J gene: TRBJ2-3; D gene: -; clone size: -; CDR3 DNA: TGTGCCAGCAGCAACTCGGCGGGCACAGATACGCAGTATTTT; CDR3 protein: CASSNSAGTDTQYF
V gene: TRBV10-3; J gene: TRBJ1-1; D gene: -; clone size: -; CDR3 DNA: TGTGCCATCACCGACAGGAACACTGAAGCTTTCTTT; CDR3 protein: CAITDRNTEAFF
V gene: TRBV29-1; J gene: TRBJ2-7; D gene: TRBD1; clone size: -; CDR3 DNA: TGCAGCGTTGAGGGGCGATCCGGGACAGGGCTTTACGAGCAGTACTTC; CDR3 protein: CSVEGRSGTGLYEQYF
V gene: TRBV15; J gene: TRBJ2-3; D gene: TRBD2; clone size: -; CDR3 DNA: TGTGCCACCAGCATCTCTCGGGGGGGGGCGGATACGCAGTATTTT; CDR3 protein: CATSISRGGADTQYF
V gene: TRBV7-8; J gene: TRBJ1-5; D gene: -; clone size: -; CDR3 DNA: TGTGCCAGCAGCTCCGGGACTGATAGCAATCAGCCCCAGCATTTT; CDR3 protein: CASSSGTDSNQPQHF
V gene: TRBV5-1; J gene: TRBJ1-6; D gene: -; clone size: -; CDR3 DNA: TGCGCCAGCAGGTCTCCCCAGGGTCAAGCCCTCCACTTT; CDR3 protein: CASRSPQGQALHF
V gene: TRBV5-1; J gene: TRBJ1-3; D gene: -; clone size: -; CDR3 DNA: TGCGCCAGCAGCCAGGCCGGGGACTCTGGAAACACCATATATTTT; CDR3 protein: CASSQAGDSGNTIYF
V gene: TRBV10-1; J gene: TRBJ1-3; D gene: -; clone size: once; CDR3 DNA: TGCGCCAGCAGTGAGTCGACCGGAGCTGGAAACACCATATATTTT; CDR3 protein: CASSESTGAGNTIYF
V gene: TRBV6-5; J gene: TRBJ2-3; D gene: TRBD1; clone size: -; CDR3 DNA: TGTGCCAGCAGTTACCTTACAGGGGGCACAGATACGCAGTATTTT; CDR3 protein: CASSYLTGGTDTQYF
V gene: TRBV18; J gene: TRBJ2-2; D gene: -; clone size: -; CDR3 DNA: TGTGCCAGCTCACGGCGGGACTTCTCACACGGGGAGCTGTTTTTT; CDR3 protein: CASSRRDFSHGELFF
V gene: TRBV6-6; J gene: TRBJ2-2; D gene: -; clone size: -; CDR3 DNA: TGTGCCAGCAGTTACTCCCAAGGGGGGTTGAGCGGGGAGCTGTTTTTT; CDR3 protein: CASSYSQGGLSGELFF
V gene: TRBV20-1; J gene: TRBJ1-2; D gene: -; clone size: few; CDR3 DNA: TGCAGTGCTAGCCCCGACATCGGCTACACCTTC; CDR3 protein: CSASPDIGYTF
V gene: TRBV10-3; J gene: TRBJ2-2; D gene: -; clone size: -; CDR3 DNA: TGTGCCATCAGAAGACAGGCCACCGGGGAGCTGTTTTTT; CDR3 protein: CAIRRQATGELFF
V gene: TRBV5-4; J gene: TRBJ2-7; D gene: TRBD1; clone size: -; CDR3 DNA: TGTGCCAGCAGCTTGTTTCCCATCGACAGGGCTTCCTACGAGCAGTACTTC; CDR3 protein: CASSLFPIDRASYEQYF
V gene: TRBV25-1; J gene: TRBJ1-2; D gene: TRBD1; clone size: -; CDR3 DNA: TGTGCCAGCAGGGGGGTCGGGACAGGGGGTATATGGTACTATGGCTACACCTTC; CDR3 protein: CASRGVGTGGIWYYGYTF
V gene: TRBV28; J gene: TRBJ1-4; D gene: -; clone size: -; CDR3 DNA: TGTGCCAGCAGCCGGGGTGGGGGCGGTGAAAAACTGTTTTTT; CDR3 protein: CASSRGGGGEKLFF
V gene: TRBV9; J gene: TRBJ2-5; D gene: -; clone size: -; CDR3 DNA: TGTGCCAGCAGCGTAGCTCTTAGGCCCCAAGAGACCCAGTACTTC; CDR3 protein: CASSVALRPQETQYF
V gene: TRBV5-1; J gene: TRBJ2-2; D gene: TRBD1; clone size: -; CDR3 DNA: TGCGCCAGCCAGGATCCGGGACAGGGTGCCACCGGGGAGCTGTTTTTT; CDR3 protein: CASQDPGQGATGELFF
V gene: TRBV5-8; J gene: TRBJ2-5; D gene: -; clone size: -; CDR3 DNA: TGTGCCAGCAGCTTGGAACCAGCGGGTGGGGAGACCCAGTACTTC; CDR3 protein: CASSLEPAGGETQYF
V gene: TRBV5-4; J gene: TRBJ1-5; D gene: -; clone size: -; CDR3 DNA: TGTGCCAGCAGCTTGGACAGGACAAATCAGCCCCAGCATTTT; CDR3 protein: CASSLDRTNQPQHF
V gene: TRBV5-1; J gene: TRBJ1-2; D gene: -; clone size: once; CDR3 DNA: TGCGCCAGCAGCTTGGTTGGGGGGCTAAATGGCTACACCTTC; CDR3 protein: CASSLVGGLNGYTF
V gene: TRBV5-1; J gene: TRBJ1-3; D gene: -; clone size: -; CDR3 DNA: TGCGCCAGCAGGCTGCAGGGTAGACCGGACACCATATATTTT; CDR3 protein: CASRLQGRPDTIYF
V gene: TRBV12-5; J gene: TRBJ2-3; D gene: -; clone size: -; CDR3 DNA: TGTGCTAGTGGTCTCGAAGACGGGGATACGCAGTATTTT; CDR3 protein: CASGLEDGDTQYF
V gene: TRBV10-1; J gene: TRBJ2-1; D gene: -; clone size: -; CDR3 DNA: TGCGCCAGCAGTGAGTCGGCGGATGAGCAGTTCTTC; CDR3 protein: CASSESADEQFF
V gene: TRBV6-6; J gene: TRBJ1-1; D gene: -; clone size: -; CDR3 DNA: TGTGCCAGCAGTTATGCCGCAGGGAACACTGAAGCTTTCTTT; CDR3 protein: CASSYAAGNTEAFF
V gene: TRBV5-1; J gene: TRBJ1-5; D gene: TRBD1; clone size: -; CDR3 DNA: TGCGCCAGCAGCCCGGGGGGACAGGGACTCCAGCATTTT; CDR3 protein: CASSPGGQGLQHF
V gene: TRBV18; J gene: TRBJ1-2; D gene: -; clone size: -; CDR3 DNA: TGTGCCAGCTCTCGCGAGGATAACTATGGCTACACCTTC; CDR3 protein: CASSREDNYGYTF
V gene: TRBV4-2; J gene: TRBJ1-4; D gene: TRBD1; clone size: -; CDR3 DNA: TGTGCCAGCAGCAGCGGGACAGGGTTTGAAAAACTGTTTTTT; CDR3 protein: CASSSGTGFEKLFF
V gene: TRBV5-1; J gene: TRBJ2-5; D gene: -; clone size: -; CDR3 DNA: TGCGCCAGCAGCTGGGATCAAGAGACCCAGTACTTC; CDR3 protein: CASSWDQETQYF
V gene: TRBV6-1; J gene: TRBJ1-1; D gene: -; clone size: -; CDR3 DNA: TGTGCCAGCAGTGAACTCAGGGGAAACACTGAAGCTTTCTTT; CDR3 protein: CASSELRGNTEAFF
V gene: TRBV5-1; J gene: TRBJ1-6; D gene: -; clone size: -; CDR3 DNA: TGCGCCAGCGGCGAGGGAGGGACCCTTGACTACTCCTATAATTCACCCCTCCACTTT; CDR3 protein: CASGEGGTLDYSYNSPLHF
V gene: TRBV5-1; J gene: TRBJ2-3; D gene: TRBD2; clone size: -; CDR3 DNA: TGCGCCAGCAGCTTAGCGGGGGATACAGATACGCAGTATTTT; CDR3 protein: CASSLAGDTDTQYF
V gene: TRBV7-9; J gene: TRBJ2-7; D gene: -; clone size: -; CDR3 DNA: TGTGCCAGCAGCTTGATGCAGGGGACCCATCATGAGCAGTACTTC; CDR3 protein: CASSLMQGTHHEQYF
V gene: TRBV12-5; J gene: TRBJ1-5; D gene: -; clone size: -; CDR3 DNA: TGTGCTAGCCTGACAGCCGGTCAGCCCCAGCATTTT; CDR3 protein: CASLTAGQPQHF
V gene: TRBV6-5; J gene: TRBJ1-1; D gene: TRBD1; clone size: -; CDR3 DNA: TGTGCCAGCAGGCCCGGGGACAGGGGAAACACTGAAGCTTTCTTT; CDR3 protein: CASRPGDRGNTEAFF
V gene: TRBV9; J gene: TRBJ2-2; D gene: TRBD1; clone size: -; CDR3 DNA: TGTGCCAGCAGCGCCCTCCAGGGGGACACCGGGGAGCTGTTTTTT; CDR3 protein: CASSALQGDTGELFF
V gene: TRBV5-1; J gene: TRBJ2-2; D gene: -; clone size: -; CDR3 DNA: TGCGCCAGCAGCTTCCAGGGATTCCCCGGGGAGCTGTTTTTT; CDR3 protein: CASSFQGFPGELFF
V gene: TRBV27; J gene: TRBJ2-3; D gene: -; clone size: -; CDR3 DNA: TGTGCCAGCAGTTTTCAGGGCATTACAGATACGCAGTATTTT; CDR3 protein: CASSFQGITDTQYF
V gene: TRBV5-1; J gene: TRBJ2-5; D gene: -; clone size: -; CDR3 DNA: TGCGCCAGCAGCCTGGGACCTGGCCAAGAGACCCAGTACTTC; CDR3 protein: CASSLGPGQETQYF
V gene: TRBV2; J gene: TRBJ2-7; D gene: -; clone size: -; CDR3 DNA: TGTGCCAGCACCCCATTATACGAGCAGTACTTC; CDR3 protein: CASTPLYEQYF
V gene: TRBV5-1; J gene: TRBJ2-7; D gene: TRBD1; clone size: -; CDR3 DNA: TGCGCCAGCAGCTTAGAGAGACAGGGATACGAGCAGTACTTC; CDR3 protein: CASSLERQGYEQYF
V gene: TRBV5-1; J gene: TRBJ1-1; D gene: -; clone size: few; CDR3 DNA: TGCGCCAGCAGCTTGGTAGAGGGAAGGACAAGTGAAGCTTTCTTT; CDR3 protein: CASSLVEGRTSEAFF
V gene: TRBV30; J gene: TRBJ1-5; D gene: -; clone size: -; CDR3 DNA: TGTGCCTGGGCCTCGGACCGCTATCAGCCCCAGCATTTT; CDR3 protein: CAWASDRYQPQHF
V gene: TRBV5-1; J gene: TRBJ1-4; D gene: -; clone size: -; CDR3 DNA: TGCGCCAGCAGCTTGACCAGTCCAAATGAAAAACTGTTTTTT; CDR3 protein: CASSLTSPNEKLFF
V gene: TRBV27; J gene: TRBJ1-2; D gene: -; clone size: -; CDR3 DNA: TGTGCCAGCAGTTTAGGGGGTTCTTACAGCGGCTACACCTTC; CDR3 protein: CASSLGGSYSGYTF
V gene: TRBV6-5; J gene: TRBJ2-7; D gene: -; clone size: -; CDR3 DNA: TGTGCCAGCGGGGTTGGGGGGTGGTACGAGCAGTACTTC; CDR3 protein: CASGVGGWYEQYF
V gene: TRBV10-3; J gene: TRBJ2-7; D gene: -; clone size: -; CDR3 DNA: TGTGCCATCAGTGAGTCCAGGGAGCAGTACTTC; CDR3 protein: CAISESREQYF
V gene: TRBV29-1; J gene: TRBJ2-5; D gene: -; clone size: -; CDR3 DNA: TGCAGCGTTGAAGATCAGCTAGCTCGGAAAGAGACCCAGTACTTC; CDR3 protein: CSVEDQLARKETQYF
V gene: TRBV5-1; J gene: TRBJ2-7; D gene: -; clone size: -; CDR3 DNA: TGCGCCAGCAGCTTGGAGGGTAGCGGCTCCTACGAGCAGTACTTC; CDR3 protein: CASSLEGSGSYEQYF
V gene: TRBV7-9; J gene: TRBJ2-1; D gene: -; clone size: -; CDR3 DNA: TGTGCCAGCAGCCCAGGCGGTGAGCAGTTCTTC; CDR3 protein: CASSPGGEQFF
V gene: TRBV5-1; J gene: TRBJ2-2; D gene: -; clone size: -; CDR3 DNA: TGCGCCAGCAGCCTTGGGACGGGCGGCGGGGAGCTGTTTTTT; CDR3 protein: CASSLGTGGGELFF
V gene: TRBV5-4; J gene: TRBJ2-1; D gene: TRBD2; clone size: -; CDR3 DNA: TGTGCCAGCACCGTGAGCGGGGGGGCTTACAATGAGCAGTTCTTC; CDR3 protein: CASTVSGGAYNEQFF
V gene: TRBV2; J gene: TRBJ2-5; D gene: -; clone size: -; CDR3 DNA: TGTGCCAGCAGACACGGGGGTGGCGAGACCCAGTACTTC; CDR3 protein: CASRHGGGETQYF